Shown below are 24 T cell receptor beta chains from a single sample sequenced in a study of blood T cell repertoires in COVID-19. Only in-frame clones appear in the TCRdb table, and some are missing; sequencing was by immunoSEQ multiplex PCR. The data show over 200,000 clones, approximately 84% seen once. The sequenced material came from PBMCs or T cells enriched from blood (not recorded which). The receptors stem from a man between 60 and 75 years old who had recovered from COVID-19.

The chain uses TRBV15 and TRBJ1-1; the D gene is possibly TRBD1 (5 bases). CDR3 length: 12 residues. Germline values: CDR1 LNHNV, CDR2 YYDKDF (reference sequence). Trimming stripped 0 bases from V and 11 bases from J, with 10 bases between. As DNA, the CDR3 is TGTGCCACCAGCAGAGACAGGGCGGGGGCTTTCTTT. Translating it yields CATSRDRAGAFF.

The chain is built from TRBV29-1 and TRBJ2-7, with a possible D match to TRBD2 (5 bases). V was clipped by 6 bases and J by 7 bases, with 22 bases between them. The germline V gene encodes CDR1 SQVTM and CDR2 ANQGSEA. The CDR3 is made up of 14 amino acids. CDR3 DNA sequence: TGCAGCGTCGACAAGGGCTGGGGAGAGGGAGAGCAGTACTTC. Its protein is CSVDKGWGEGEQYF.

The CDR3 DNA follows: TGTGCCAGCAGCTTAGACAGGGTTACCGGGGAGCTGTTTTTT. This sequence encodes CASSLDRVTGELFF. V gene TRBV7-2 combines with J gene TRBJ2-2, with D tentatively TRBD1 (6 bases). Per germline, CDR1 SGHTA and CDR2 FQGNSA. The V end lost 1 base, the J end lost 5 bases, and 8 bases lay between the germline ends. This CDR3 spans 14 amino acids.

V and J are TRBV6-5 and TRBJ1-6; the match to TRBD1 covers 10 bases. The germline CDR1 and CDR2 sequences are MNHEY and SVGAGI. J gave up 9 bases and V 7 bases, and 6 bases lay outside the gene matches. The CDR3 covers 14 residues. CDR3 sequence reads: CASTPGQGTSPLHF. As DNA, the CDR3 is TGTGCCAGCACTCCGGGACAGGGGACTTCACCCCTCCACTTT.

J is TRBJ1-3 and V is TRBV5-1; 7 positions agree with TRBD1. The CDR3 has 16 amino acids. The germline V gene encodes CDR1 SGHRS and CDR2 YFSETQ. V shed 4 bases and J 0 bases; nucleotides not matched to a gene: 7. The CDR3 DNA sequence: TGCGCCAGCAGCCCTAGGGGGCCAAGCTCTGGAAACACCATATATTTT. Its translation is CASSPRGPSSGNTIYF.

V is TRBV7-8 and J is TRBJ2-7, with a tentative D call TRBD1 (6 bases). V shed 5 bases and J shed 4 bases, with 18 bases lying between them. This CDR3 spans 15 amino acids. Germline CDR1 SGHVS, CDR2 FQNEAQ. The CDR3 here is CASSLSGRGPYEQYF. The CDR3 DNA follows: TGTGCCAGCAGCCTTTCGGGCAGGGGTCCGTACGAGCAGTACTTC.

The V call is TRBV12-3 or TRBV12-4, the J call TRBJ1-6, with D tentatively TRBD1 (6 bases). V was cut by 7 bases and J by 7 bases, with 11 bases left in between. The CDR3 contains 13 residues. The CDR3 bases are TGTGCCAGCAACAGGGATGGCAATTCACCCCTCCACTTT. Translating gives CASNRDGNSPLHF.

The V and J genes are TRBV2 and TRBJ1-3; D gene unclear. Germline V gene sequence: CDR1 SNHLY, CDR2 FYNNEI. V was shortened by 3 bases and J by 1 base, with 4 bases between the two germline ends. The CDR3 spans 13 residues. DNA of the CDR3: TGTGCCAGCAGTGAGCGGTCTGGAAACACCATATATTTT. Translating it yields CASSERSGNTIYF.

Comments on this clone: At the DNA level, this CDR3 is encoded by other sequences in the same sample as well. V usage is TRBV5-1 and J usage is TRBJ2-3; D is undetermined. Germline V gives CDR1 SGHRS, CDR2 YFSETQ. The CDR3 contains 13 residues. Trimming cost V 3 bases and J 2 bases, with 7 bases left between them. The CDR3 DNA follows: TGCGCCAGCAGCTACAGAGACACAGATACGCAGTATTTT. Amino acid sequence: CASSYRDTDTQYF.

The genes are TRBV11-3 and TRBJ1-2; tentatively, D is TRBD1 (6 bases). The CDR3 runs to 17 residues. CDR1 SGHNT and CDR2 YENEEA come from the germline V gene. Deletions cut 0 bases from V and 8 bases from J, with 22 bases between. DNA of the CDR3: TGTGCCAGCAGCTTAGAGATCCCTGGGACAACCGAATGGGGCTACACCTTC. Translated: CASSLEIPGTTEWGYTF.

The rearrangement uses TRBV27 and TRBJ1-1, with 7 positions matching TRBD1. V gave up 4 bases and J gave up 4 bases; unmatched junction bases: 6. The length of the CDR3 is 14 residues. Germline-derived CDR1 and CDR2 are MNHEY and SMNVEV (reference sequence). CDR3 in DNA: TGTGCCAGCAGTTCGCTGGACAGGTTCACTGAAGCTTTCTTT. Residues: CASSSLDRFTEAFF.

CDR3 protein: CASSPLGGRDQPQHF. The CDR3, as DNA: TGCGCCAGCAGCCCCCTAGGGGGACGGGATCAGCCCCAGCATTTT. The gene calls are TRBV5-1 and TRBJ1-5, with D maybe TRBD1 (6 bases). Trimming cost V 4 bases and J 5 bases, with 16 bases left between them. The CDR3 loop spans 15 amino acids. The germline CDR1 and CDR2 sequences are SGHRS and YFSETQ. Filled out from reference TRBV5-1 and TRBJ1-5, the complete variable domain reads KAGVTQTPRYLIKTRGQQVTLSCSPISGHRSVSWYQQTPGQGLQFLFEYFSETQRNKGNFPGRFSGRQFSNSRSEMNVSTLELGDSALYLCASSPLGGRDQPQHFGDGTRLSIL.

The chain joins TRBV5-1 to TRBJ2-3, with D tentatively TRBD2 (6 bases). The ends were cut back, 3 bases at V and 4 bases at J, with 21 bases in the middle. Germline CDR1 reads SGHRS; CDR2 reads YFSETQ. The CDR3 spans 17 residues. CDR3 nucleotides: TGCGCCAGCAGCTCGCGCTCCGGGACTTCCCTCCCAGATACGCAGTATTTT. It specifies CASSSRSGTSLPDTQYF.

This clone was detected once. The genes are TRBV11-3 and TRBJ2-6, with 7 bases matching TRBD1. Germline V gene lookup returns CDR1 SGHNT and CDR2 YENEEA. The CDR3 covers 18 residues. Trimming at V came to 1 base and at J to 2 bases, leaving 8 bases not matched to a gene. In DNA form, the CDR3 reads TGTGCCAGCAGCTTAGGACAGGGCATAGGCCCTGGGGCCAACGTCCTGACTTTC. It codes for CASSLGQGIGPGANVLTF.

The chain employs TRBV5-5 and TRBJ1-1, with TRBD1 matching 7 bases. Germline V gene lookup returns CDR1 SGHKS and CDR2 YYEKEE (reference sequence). The CDR3 runs 12 residues. The trim removed 3 bases at V and 8 bases at J, leaving 4 bases unmatched. CDR3 sequence: CASSYTGEEAFF. The CDR3, as DNA: TGTGCCAGCAGCTATACAGGGGAAGAAGCTTTCTTT.

The chain uses TRBV24-1 and TRBJ2-5; D might be TRBD1 (5 bases). The length of the CDR3 is 13 residues. Trimming pared 1 base from V and 4 bases from J, leaving 6 bases between. The germline gives CDR1 KGHDR, CDR2 SFDVKD. CDR3 DNA sequence: TGTGCCACCAGTGATTTTAGGGGAGAGACCCAGTACTTC. It specifies CATSDFRGETQYF.

The genes are TRBV18 and TRBJ2-7, with 11 bases fitting TRBD2. The CDR3 has 15 amino acids. Germline CDR1 is KGHSH and CDR2 is LQKENI. V was clipped by 3 bases and J by 7 bases; unmatched bases: 8. The CDR3 reads CASSPPPSGGNEQYF. The CDR3 nucleotides read TGTGCCAGCTCACCCCCCCCTAGCGGGGGGAATGAGCAGTACTTC.

The chain carries TRBV11-2 and TRBJ1-4; 9 bases fit TRBD1. The CDR3 is 15 amino acids. Germline CDR1 reads SGHAT; CDR2 reads FQNNGV. V gave up 5 bases and J gave up 4 bases; unmatched junction bases: 5. The CDR3 region is CASSPGQGYNEKLFF. The CDR3 coding sequence is TGTGCCAGCAGCCCTGGACAGGGGTATAATGAAAAACTGTTTTTT.

This chain uses TRBV18 with TRBJ1-2; unclear D gene. The CDR3 length is 13 residues. V was clipped by 3 bases and J by 1 base, with 6 bases between them. Germline CDR1 KGHSH, CDR2 LQKENI. CDR3 amino acids: CASSPGNNYGYTF. CDR3 bases: TGTGCCAGCTCACCGGGCAATAACTATGGCTACACCTTC.

The rearrangement uses TRBV4-2 and TRBJ1-3; tentatively, D is TRBD1 (5 bases). Trimming cost V 4 bases and J 1 base, with 14 bases left between them. Per germline, CDR1 LGHNA and CDR2 YNFKEQ. This CDR3 spans 16 amino acids. The CDR3 DNA follows: TGTGCCAGCAGCCCTCAGGGAAGTATTTCTGGAAACACCATATATTTT. It specifies CASSPQGSISGNTIYF.

There are a few counts of this clone. The J gene is TRBJ2-7, the V gene TRBV7-8; D perhaps matches TRBD2 (5 bases). There are 15 residues in the CDR3. Germline lookup yields CDR1 SGHVS and CDR2 FQNEAQ. V lost 5 bases, J lost 6 bases, and 20 bases lay in between. The CDR3 protein is CASSVGRAPHPEQYF. CDR3 bases: TGTGCCAGCAGCGTCGGGCGGGCTCCCCACCCCGAGCAGTACTTC.

The V gene is TRBV7-2, the J gene TRBJ2-7, with TRBD1 identical over 9 bases. V lost 5 bases to trimming and J lost 5 bases; unmatched junction nucleotides: 7. The CDR3 totals 14 residues. Germline CDR1 reads SGHTA; CDR2 reads FQGNSA. CDR3 DNA: TGTGCCAGCAGCCCAGGGACAGGGTTCCACGAGCAGTACTTC. This encodes CASSPGTGFHEQYF.

The chain is built from TRBV9 and TRBJ1-3; D may be TRBD1 (6 bases). The germline gives CDR1 SGDLS, CDR2 YYNGEE. This CDR3 comprises 12 residues. The V gene lost 0 bases and the J gene lost 9 bases, with 7 bases spanning the gap. CDR3 nucleotide sequence: TGTGCCAGCAGCGTAGTAGGGGGCACCATATATTTT. It is translated as CASSVVGGTIYF.

Only a few counts were recorded for this clone. V and J are TRBV6-2 or TRBV6-3 and TRBJ1-2; D not certain. Trimming took 5 bases from V and 4 from J, leaving 17 bases between them. Looked up from germline, CDR1 is MNHEY and CDR2 is SVGEGT. This CDR3 has 15 amino acids. For the CDR3, the DNA is TGTGCCAGCAGTACCCTGTCGCGAAGTGGCTATGGCTACACCTTC. Residues: CASSTLSRSGYGYTF.